These T cell receptor beta chains were read from a single sample in a study of early T cells in non-severe SARS-CoV-2 infection. TCRdb re-called the 5' RACE reads with MiXCR, one entry per CDR3 protein. This table has under 50,000 distinct CDR3 sequences, 5.6% appearing once. Sample: whole blood. The origin of the receptors is an adult who was a healthcare worker with PCR-confirmed SARS-CoV-2 infection or an uninfected control (not recorded which). The CDR3 runs from the conserved cysteine through the conserved F or W.

v_call	j_call	cdr3_aa
TRBV7-3	TRBJ2-7	CASSLYPSGGAYEQYF
TRBV9	TRBJ2-1	CASSVDLGGEQFF
TRBV27	TRBJ2-1	CASKKGLTVYNEQFF
TRBV27	TRBJ2-3	CASSPLIIISDRNTDTQYF
TRBV6-5	TRBJ1-1	CASSYSRGTEAFF
TRBV20-1	TRBJ2-3	CSWWTTDTQYF
TRBV6-2/TRBV6-3	TRBJ2-3	CASSYTDYSTDTQYF
TRBV10-3	TRBJ2-7	CAISESSGLWGSYEQYF
TRBV30	TRBJ1-3	CAWSKGRNTIYF
TRBV7-7	TRBJ2-1	CASSSGNEQFF
TRBV2	TRBJ1-4	CASMLTNEKLFF
TRBV5-1	TRBJ2-1	CASSLALAGANEQFF
TRBV12-3/TRBV12-4	TRBJ2-7	CASSGLAGSYEQYF
TRBV7-9	TRBJ2-2	CASASGRNTGELFF
TRBV20-1	TRBJ2-1	CSASQVNAFGQFF
TRBV11-2	TRBJ1-2	CASSLNRVGYGYTF
TRBV3-1	TRBJ1-2	CASSRQPGGGYGYTF
TRBV6-6	TRBJ1-3	CASSPGRTSGNTIYF
TRBV20-1	TRBJ2-3	CSALKREGTDTQYF
TRBV20-1	TRBJ2-1	CSARRGSSYNEQFF
TRBV5-1	TRBJ1-6	CASSPGTDNSPLHF
TRBV4-1	TRBJ2-3	CASSRFPGLAATDTQYF
TRBV15	TRBJ2-2	CATSRTGGTGELFF
TRBV29-1	TRBJ2-1	CSVTIGAGSGSFSYNEQFF
TRBV21-1	TRBJ2-7	CASSSGAAGGSYEQYF
TRBV20-1	TRBJ2-1	CSARLAGTYNEQFF
TRBV12-3/TRBV12-4	TRBJ2-7	CASSPPLAGAYEQYF
TRBV10-2	TRBJ2-1	CASSSTGIPTNEQFF
TRBV29-1	TRBJ2-7	CSVSGGRSYEQYF
TRBV9	TRBJ1-2	CASSQIRQSRPNYGYTF
TRBV7-2	TRBJ2-7	CASSLAGVGYEQYF
TRBV6-6	TRBJ2-7	CASSYGTAVRYEQYF
TRBV6-1	TRBJ2-5	CASSESPGVAVKTQYF
TRBV6-1	TRBJ1-1	CASSALQNTEAFF
TRBV3-1	TRBJ2-2	CASSLPGAVTGELFF
TRBV7-8	TRBJ2-7	CASSPPQGIPPYEQYF
TRBV9	TRBJ1-1	CASSVAPQGAGTEAFF
TRBV29-1	TRBJ2-3	CSVPWRQDTDTQYF
TRBV18	TRBJ2-7	CASSYGRTSYEQYF
TRBV10-1	TRBJ2-1	CASSREARHNEQFF
TRBV19	TRBJ2-5	CATRGLQGKYQETQYF
TRBV7-6	TRBJ2-2	CASSLGLNTGELFF
TRBV6-6	TRBJ2-7	CASSYSVAGGPYEQYF
TRBV4-3	TRBJ1-5	CASSQDRLWNQPQHF
TRBV20-1	TRBJ2-1	CSASSSGRAGNEQFF
TRBV20-1	TRBJ1-1	CSARALADTLSRAAFF
TRBV20-1	TRBJ2-3	CSAGALAGGPDTQYF
TRBV9	TRBJ1-1	CASSVAQGEAFF
TRBV20-1	TRBJ2-7	CSARGDRSPYEQYF
TRBV30	TRBJ2-4	CAWSTRQGIAKNIQYF
TRBV12-3/TRBV12-4	TRBJ2-2	CASSLLRDRAYGELFF
TRBV5-1	TRBJ2-3	CASSFTGETDTQYF